The T cell receptor beta chain under discussion was sequenced for a study of radiotherapy plus CTLA-4 blockade in lung cancer. V shed 1 base, J shed 14 bases, and the junction held 8 bases outside the gene matches. The CDR3 length is 13 residues. Germline CDR1 and CDR2: SGHVS and FQNEAQ. Assay used: immunoSEQ multiplex PCR; TCRdb lists only in-frame clones, some missing. The sample lists tens of thousands of clones; about 72% were seen once. Chemo-refractory metastatic non-small-cell lung cancer patients received focal radiation with ipilimumab CTLA-4 blockade. The source material was peripheral blood, sampled from a patient treated with radiotherapy plus ipilimumab. The gene calls are TRBV7-8 and TRBJ2-1; 7 bases align to TRBD2. The clonotype comes from a human donor with non-small cell lung cancer whose response to radiotherapy plus ipilimumab could not be evaluated. The CDR3 reads CASSLDLGGWEFF. CDR3 bases: TGTGCCAGCAGCTTAGACTTGGGGGGGTGGGAGTTCTTC.